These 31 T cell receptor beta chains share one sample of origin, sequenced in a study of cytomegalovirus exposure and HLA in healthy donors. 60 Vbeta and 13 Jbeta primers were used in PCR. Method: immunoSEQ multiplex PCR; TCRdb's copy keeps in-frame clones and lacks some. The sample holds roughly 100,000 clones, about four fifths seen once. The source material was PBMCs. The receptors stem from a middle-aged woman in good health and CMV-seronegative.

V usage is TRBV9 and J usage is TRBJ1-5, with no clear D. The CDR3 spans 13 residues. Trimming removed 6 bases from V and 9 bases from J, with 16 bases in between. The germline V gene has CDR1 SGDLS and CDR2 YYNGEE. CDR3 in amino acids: CASNGEGIGPQHF. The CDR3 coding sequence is TGTGCCAGCAATGGGGAGGGAATAGGGCCCCAGCATTTT.

The CDR3 nucleotides are TGTGCCAGCAGCTTCCCAGTGGCAGGGGAAGAGACCCAGTACTTC. Protein sequence: CASSFPVAGEETQYF. The chain has TRBV5-4 and TRBJ2-5; TRBD1 might be the D (6 bases). The CDR3 extends over 15 amino acids. Trimming pared 2 bases from V and 3 bases from J, leaving 14 bases between. Germline assignment: CDR1 SGHNT and CDR2 YYREEE (reference sequence).

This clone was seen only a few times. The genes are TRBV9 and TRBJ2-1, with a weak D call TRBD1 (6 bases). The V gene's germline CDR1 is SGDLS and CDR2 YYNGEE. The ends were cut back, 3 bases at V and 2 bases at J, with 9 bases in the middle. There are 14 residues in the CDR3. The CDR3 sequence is CASSARTAYNEQFF. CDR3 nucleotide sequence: TGTGCCAGCAGCGCGAGGACAGCCTACAATGAGCAGTTCTTC. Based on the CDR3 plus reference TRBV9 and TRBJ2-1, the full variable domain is DSGVTQTPKHLITATGQRVTLRCSPRSGDLSVYWYQQSLDQGLQFLIQYYNGEERAKGNILERFSAQQFPDLHSELNLSSLELGDSALYFCASSARTAYNEQFFGPGTRLTVL.

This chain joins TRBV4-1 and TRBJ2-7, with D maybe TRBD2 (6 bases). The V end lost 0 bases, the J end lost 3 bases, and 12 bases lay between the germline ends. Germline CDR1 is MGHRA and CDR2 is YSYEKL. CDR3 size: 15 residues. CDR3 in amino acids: CASSQDWGGGYEQYF. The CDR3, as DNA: TGCGCCAGCAGCCAAGATTGGGGAGGAGGCTACGAGCAGTACTTC.

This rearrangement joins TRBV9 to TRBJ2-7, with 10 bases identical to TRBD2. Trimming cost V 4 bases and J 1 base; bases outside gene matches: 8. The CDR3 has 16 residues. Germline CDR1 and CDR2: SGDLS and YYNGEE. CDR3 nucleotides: TGTGCCAGCAGCCCGGCTAGCGGGGGTATGTCCTACGAGCAGTACTTC. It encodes CASSPASGGMSYEQYF.

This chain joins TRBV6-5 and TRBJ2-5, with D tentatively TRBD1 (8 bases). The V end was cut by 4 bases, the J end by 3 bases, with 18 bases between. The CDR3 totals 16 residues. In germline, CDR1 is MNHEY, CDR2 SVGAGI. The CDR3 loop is CASSSFWTGREETQYF. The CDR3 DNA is TGTGCCAGCAGTTCATTCTGGACAGGGAGGGAAGAGACCCAGTACTTC.

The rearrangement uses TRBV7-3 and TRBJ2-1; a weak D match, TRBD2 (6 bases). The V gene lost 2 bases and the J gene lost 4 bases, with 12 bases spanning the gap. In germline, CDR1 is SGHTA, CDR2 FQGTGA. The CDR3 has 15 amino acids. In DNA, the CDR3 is TGTGCCAGCAGCTTAGCGGGACCTCCGTACAATGAGCAGTTCTTC. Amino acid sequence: CASSLAGPPYNEQFF.

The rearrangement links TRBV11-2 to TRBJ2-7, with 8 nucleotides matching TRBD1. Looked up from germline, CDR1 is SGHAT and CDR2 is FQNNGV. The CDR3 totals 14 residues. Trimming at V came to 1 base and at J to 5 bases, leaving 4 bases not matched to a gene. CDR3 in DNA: TGTGCCAGCAGCTTAGCGGACAGGGCAAACGAGCAGTACTTC. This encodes CASSLADRANEQYF.

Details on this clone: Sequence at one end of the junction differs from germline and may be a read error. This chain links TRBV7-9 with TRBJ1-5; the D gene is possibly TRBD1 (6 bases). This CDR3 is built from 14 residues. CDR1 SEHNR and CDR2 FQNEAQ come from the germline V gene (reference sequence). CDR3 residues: CSSSLGQYNQPQHF. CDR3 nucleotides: TGTTCCAGCAGCTTAGGACAGTACAATCAGCCCCAGCATTTT.

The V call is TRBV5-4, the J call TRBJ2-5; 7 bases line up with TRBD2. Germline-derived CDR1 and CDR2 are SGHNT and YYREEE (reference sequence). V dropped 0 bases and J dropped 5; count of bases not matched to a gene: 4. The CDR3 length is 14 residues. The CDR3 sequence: CASSLEAGRETQYF. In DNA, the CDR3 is TGTGCCAGCAGCTTGGAAGCGGGGCGTGAGACCCAGTACTTC.

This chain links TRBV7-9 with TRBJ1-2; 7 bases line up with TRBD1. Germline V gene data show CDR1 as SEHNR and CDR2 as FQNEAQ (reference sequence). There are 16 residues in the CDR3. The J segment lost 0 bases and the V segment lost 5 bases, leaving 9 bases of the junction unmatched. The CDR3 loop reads CASSPWGQTSNYGYTF. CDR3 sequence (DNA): TGTGCCAGCAGCCCTTGGGGACAGACTTCTAACTATGGCTACACCTTC.

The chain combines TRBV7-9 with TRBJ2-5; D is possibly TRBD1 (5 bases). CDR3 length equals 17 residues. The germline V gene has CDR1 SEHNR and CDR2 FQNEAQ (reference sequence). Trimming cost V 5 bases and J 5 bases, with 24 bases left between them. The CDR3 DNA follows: TGTGCCAGCAGCCAAGATCTGACAGCATCGTCTCTGGAGACCCAGTACTTC. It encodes CASSQDLTASSLETQYF.

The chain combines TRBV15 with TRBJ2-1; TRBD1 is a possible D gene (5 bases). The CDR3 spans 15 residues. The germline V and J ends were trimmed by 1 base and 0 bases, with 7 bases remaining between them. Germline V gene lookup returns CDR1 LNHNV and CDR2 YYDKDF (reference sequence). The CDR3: CATSRVTDSYNEQFF. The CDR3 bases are TGTGCCACCAGCAGAGTGACAGACTCCTACAATGAGCAGTTCTTC.

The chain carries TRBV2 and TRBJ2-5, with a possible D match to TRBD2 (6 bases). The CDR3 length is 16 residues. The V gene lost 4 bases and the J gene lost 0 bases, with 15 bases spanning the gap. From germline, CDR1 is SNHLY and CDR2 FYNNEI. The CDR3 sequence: CASSGYGGANQETQYF. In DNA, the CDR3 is TGTGCCAGCAGTGGGTACGGCGGGGCCAACCAAGAGACCCAGTACTTC.

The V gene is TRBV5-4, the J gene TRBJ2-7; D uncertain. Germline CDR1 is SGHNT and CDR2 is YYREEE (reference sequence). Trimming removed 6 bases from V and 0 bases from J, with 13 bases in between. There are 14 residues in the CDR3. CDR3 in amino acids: CASTYLRSSYEQYF. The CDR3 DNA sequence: TGTGCCAGCACCTACCTACGATCCTCCTACGAGCAGTACTTC. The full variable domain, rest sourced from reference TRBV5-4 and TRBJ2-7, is ETGVTQSPTHLIKTRGQQVTLRCSSQSGHNTVSWYQQALGQGPQFIFQYYREEENGRGNFPPRFSGLQFPNYSSELNVNALELDDSALYLCASTYLRSSYEQYFGPGTRLTVT.

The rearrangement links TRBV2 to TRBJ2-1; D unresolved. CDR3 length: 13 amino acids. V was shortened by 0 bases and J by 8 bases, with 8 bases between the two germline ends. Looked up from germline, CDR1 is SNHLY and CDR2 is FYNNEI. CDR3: CASSEALRDEQFF. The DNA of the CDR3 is TGTGCCAGCAGTGAAGCGCTTCGGGATGAGCAGTTCTTC.

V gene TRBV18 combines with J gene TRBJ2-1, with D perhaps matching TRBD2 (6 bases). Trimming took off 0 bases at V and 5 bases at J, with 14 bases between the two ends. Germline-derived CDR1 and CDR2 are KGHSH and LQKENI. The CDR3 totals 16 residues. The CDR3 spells CASSPPSGGDNNEQFF. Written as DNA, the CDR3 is TGTGCCAGCTCACCACCCTCCGGCGGGGATAACAATGAGCAGTTCTTC.

CDR3 nucleotide sequence: TGTGCCAGCAGCTTAGTCCCGGTGGAGACCCAGTACTTC. Translation: CASSLVPVETQYF. The chain links TRBV5-4 to TRBJ2-5; unclear D gene. From germline, CDR1 is SGHNT and CDR2 YYREEE (reference sequence). CDR3 length: 13 residues. V shed 2 bases and J shed 5 bases, with 10 bases lying between them.

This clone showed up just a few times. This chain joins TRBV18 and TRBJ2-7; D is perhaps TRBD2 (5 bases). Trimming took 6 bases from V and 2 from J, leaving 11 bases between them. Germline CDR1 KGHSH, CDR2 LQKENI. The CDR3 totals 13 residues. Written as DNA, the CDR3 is TGTGCCAGCTCGGGAGACCAGACCTACGAGCAGTACTTC. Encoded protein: CASSGDQTYEQYF.

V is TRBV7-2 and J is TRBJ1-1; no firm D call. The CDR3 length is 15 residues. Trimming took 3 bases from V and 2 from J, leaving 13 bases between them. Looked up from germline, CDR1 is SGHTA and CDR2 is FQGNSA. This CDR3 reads CASSFVGSSNTEAFF. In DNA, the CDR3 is TGTGCCAGCAGCTTTGTCGGGTCTAGTAACACTGAAGCTTTCTTT.

The CDR3 sequence: CASRASGGLVTGELFF. Here the CDR3 DNA reads TGTGCCAGCAGAGCCTCGGGGGGGCTGGTCACCGGGGAGCTGTTTTTT. The rearrangement uses TRBV6-4 and TRBJ2-2, with 8 bases lining up with TRBD2. V trimming: 6 bases; J trimming: 4 bases; junction bases outside the gene matches: 10. Germline loops: CDR1 MRHNA, CDR2 SNTAGT. This CDR3 region has 16 residues.

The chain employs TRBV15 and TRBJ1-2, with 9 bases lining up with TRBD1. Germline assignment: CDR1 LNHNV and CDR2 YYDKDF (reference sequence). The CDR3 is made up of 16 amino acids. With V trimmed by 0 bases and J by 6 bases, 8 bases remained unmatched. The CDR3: CATSRDLLGQGHGYTF. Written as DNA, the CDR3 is TGTGCCACCAGCAGAGATCTCTTGGGACAGGGACATGGCTACACCTTC.

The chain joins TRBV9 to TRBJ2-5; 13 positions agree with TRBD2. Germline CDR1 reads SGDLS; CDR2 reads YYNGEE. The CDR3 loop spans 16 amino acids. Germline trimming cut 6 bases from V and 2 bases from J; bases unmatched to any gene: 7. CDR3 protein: CASTLAGGPDQETQYF. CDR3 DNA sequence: TGTGCCAGCACACTAGCGGGAGGGCCGGATCAAGAGACCCAGTACTTC.

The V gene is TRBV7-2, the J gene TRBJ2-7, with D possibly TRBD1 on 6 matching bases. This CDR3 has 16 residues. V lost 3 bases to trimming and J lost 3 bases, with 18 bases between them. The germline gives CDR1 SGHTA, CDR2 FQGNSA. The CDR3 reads CASSFRVGAMNYEQYF. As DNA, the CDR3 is TGTGCCAGCAGCTTCCGGGTGGGGGCAATGAACTACGAGCAGTACTTC.

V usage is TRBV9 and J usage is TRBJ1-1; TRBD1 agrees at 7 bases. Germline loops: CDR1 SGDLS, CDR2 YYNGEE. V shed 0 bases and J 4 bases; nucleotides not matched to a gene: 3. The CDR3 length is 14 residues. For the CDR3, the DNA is TGTGCCAGCAGCGTAGAGGGGGCGTCCACTGAAGCTTTCTTT. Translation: CASSVEGASTEAFF.

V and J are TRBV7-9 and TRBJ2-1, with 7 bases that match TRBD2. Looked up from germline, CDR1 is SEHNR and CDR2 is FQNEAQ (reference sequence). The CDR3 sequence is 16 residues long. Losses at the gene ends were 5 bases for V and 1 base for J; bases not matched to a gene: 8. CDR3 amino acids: CASSPYSGPSYNEQFF. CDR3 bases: TGTGCCAGCAGCCCTTATAGCGGGCCTTCCTACAATGAGCAGTTCTTC.

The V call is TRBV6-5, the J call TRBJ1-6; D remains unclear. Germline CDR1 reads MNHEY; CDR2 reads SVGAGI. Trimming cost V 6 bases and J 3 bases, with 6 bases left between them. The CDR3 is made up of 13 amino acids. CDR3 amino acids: CASSQIYNSPLHF. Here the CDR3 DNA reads TGTGCCAGCAGCCAGATCTATAATTCACCCCTCCACTTT.

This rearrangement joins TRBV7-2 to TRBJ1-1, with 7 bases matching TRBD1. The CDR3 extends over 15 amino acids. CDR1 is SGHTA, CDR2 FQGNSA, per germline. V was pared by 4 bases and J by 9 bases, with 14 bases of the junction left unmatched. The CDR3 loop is CASSSRRQGLVKAFF. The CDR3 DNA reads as TGTGCCAGCAGCTCGCGTCGACAGGGTCTGGTTAAAGCTTTCTTT. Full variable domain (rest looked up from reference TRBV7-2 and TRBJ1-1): GAGVSQSPSNKVTEKGKDVELRCDPISGHTALYWYRQSLGQGLEFLIYFQGNSAPDKSGLPSDRFSAERTGGSVSTLTIQRTQQEDSAVYLCASSSRRQGLVKAFFGQGTRLTVV.

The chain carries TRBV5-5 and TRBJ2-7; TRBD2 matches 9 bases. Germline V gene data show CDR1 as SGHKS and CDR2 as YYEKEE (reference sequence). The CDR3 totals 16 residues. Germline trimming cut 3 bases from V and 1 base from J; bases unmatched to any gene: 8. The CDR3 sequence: CASSYIRTSVSYEQYF. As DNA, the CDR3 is TGTGCCAGCAGCTACATTCGGACTAGCGTATCCTACGAGCAGTACTTC.

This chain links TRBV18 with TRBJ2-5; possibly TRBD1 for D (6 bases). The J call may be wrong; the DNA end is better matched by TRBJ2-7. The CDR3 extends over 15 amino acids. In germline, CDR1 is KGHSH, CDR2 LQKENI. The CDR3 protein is CASSPTGPRADEQYF. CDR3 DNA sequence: TGTGCCAGCTCACCTACAGGGCCAAGGGCAGACGAGCAGTACTTC.

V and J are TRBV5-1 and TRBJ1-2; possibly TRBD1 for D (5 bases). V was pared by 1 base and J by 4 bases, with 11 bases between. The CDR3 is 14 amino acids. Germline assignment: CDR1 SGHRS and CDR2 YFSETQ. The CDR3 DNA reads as TGCGCCAGCAGCTTGTCGACGGGGGGCTATGGCTACACCTTC. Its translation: CASSLSTGGYGYTF.